Here is one TCR beta chain with its context. Its antigen is currently unknown. The data are from a study of Ad26.COV2.S vaccination and SARS-CoV-2 variants. Turning to the study itself: The donor was enrolled in the Ad26.COV2.S arm of the COV1001 trial. Administration of Ad26.COV2.S was intramuscular, either once or twice 56 days apart.

Produced via immunoSEQ multiplex PCR; TCRdb's table is partial and in-frame only. The data contain around 450,000 clones, around nine tenths of them singletons. The study's findings and limits: Vaccine and placebo groups showed comparable non-spike TCR breadth. Vaccine recipients showed a spike-specific TCR breadth that was higher than in placebo recipients.

Treatment defined: roughly 20 received Ad26.COV2.S at low or high dose, single or two shots; 5 received placebo; per-sample allocation not given. Vaccine and placebo recipients were sampled on day 63 after the first injection. Trimming took 6 bases from V and 1 from J, leaving 17 bases between them. Looked up from germline, CDR1 is MDHEN and CDR2 is SYDVKM. This CDR3 spans 16 amino acids. This TCR was recovered from a person aged 18-65 years who received the Ad26.COV2.S COVID-19 vaccine or a placebo. V and J are TRBV28 and TRBJ2-3, with D perhaps matching TRBD1 (6 bases). This specimen was peripheral blood, taken in a trial of Ad26.COV2.S vaccine versus placebo. The CDR3 here is CASSFTQGPGTDTQYF. In nucleotides, the CDR3 is TGTGCCAGCAGCTTTACCCAGGGGCCAGGCACAGATACGCAGTATTTT. The full variable domain, rest sourced from reference TRBV28 and TRBJ2-3, is DVKVTQSSRYLVKRTGEKVFLECVQDMDHENMFWYRQDPGLGLRLIYFSYDVKMKEKGDIPEGYSVSREKKERFSLILESASTNQTSMYLCASSFTQGPGTDTQYFGPGTRLTVL.